This TCR beta chain was identified in a study of T cell responses to AZD1222 COVID-19 vaccine. Points from the study as a whole: Distributed over spike, vaccine-associated CD4 TCRs predominated at 160-218 and 743-854. Donors in the cohort were predominantly white British and more often female, and clonal diversity was possibly underestimated. With two AZD1222 doses given, Spike-specific TCR breadth and depth both rose. Among AZD1222 vaccinees, only five to seven were seropositive at baseline.

V was trimmed by 1 base and J by 5 bases, leaving 6 bases between them. The CDR3 covers 13 residues. CDR1 SEHNR and CDR2 FQNEAQ come from the germline V gene (reference sequence). With respect to this clone: Its cognate antigen is unknown.

The assay was immunoSEQ multiplex PCR, and TCRdb's table has in-frame clones only and misses some. There are roughly 120,000 clones in the sample; roughly 86% occur only once, and 15% to 20% lies in the top ten. The material sequenced was peripheral blood, taken 28 days after the second AZD1222 dose. This chain connects TRBV7-9 to TRBJ2-1; no firm D call. This receptor was obtained from an adult who received the AZD1222 COVID-19 vaccine. CDR3 in DNA: TGTGCCAGCAGCTTAGGTCTGCACAATGAGCAGTTCTTC. Protein product: CASSLGLHNEQFF.